Listed below are T cell receptor beta chains from one sample, sequenced in a study of human T cells and chemical hapten exposure. A single record per CDR3 protein comes from TCRdb applying MiXCR to the RACE reads. The sample includes roughly 360,000 distinct CDR3 sequences, 4% to 5.5% seen only once; the top ten take around 2%. The sequences come from whole blood, collected in connection with sensitization to the hapten diphenylcyclopropenone (DPC). The receptor source for this set is a woman in her 50s with alopecia areata. Some clones in this sample may be carry-over from other donors' samples. CDR3s include the opening cysteine and the closing phenylalanine or tryptophan. A D gene is named only where the DNA matches it firmly. Not every row has a clone size; where given, it reads once, few, many or a size class.

TRBJ2-3	NA	NA	TRBV11-2	CASSPGPKGTDTQYF	TGTGCCAGCAGCCCGGGTCCGAAAGGCACAGATACGCAGTATTTT
TRBJ2-2	NA	TRBD2	TRBV7-9	CASSRTSSGTGELFF	TGTGCCAGCAGCCGGACTAGTTCGGGCACCGGGGAGCTGTTTTTT
TRBJ1-6	NA	NA	TRBV20-1	CSARERTPDLHSPLHF	TGCAGTGCTAGAGAGAGAACCCCAGACTTGCATTCACCCCTCCACTTT
TRBJ1-4	NA	NA	TRBV2	CASSGGGRGEKLFF	TGTGCCAGCAGCGGAGGTGGCAGGGGTGAAAAACTGTTTTTT
TRBJ2-5	few	NA	TRBV5-1	CASSLAGTPTPETQYF	TGCGCCAGCAGCTTGGCAGGGACTCCAACCCCCGAGACCCAGTACTTC
TRBJ2-1	many	NA	TRBV7-6	CASSQIINEQFF	TGTGCCAGCAGCCAAATAATCAATGAGCAGTTCTTC
TRBJ2-7	many	TRBD1	TRBV5-1	CASSPRQGPYEQYF	TGCGCCAGCAGCCCACGACAGGGACCCTACGAGCAGTACTTC
TRBJ1-3	NA	NA	TRBV3-1	CASSERVPGNTIYF	TGTGCCAGCAGTGAAAGGGTTCCTGGAAACACCATATATTTT
TRBJ1-2	few	NA	TRBV27	CASKGDNYGYTF	TGTGCCAGCAAAGGGGACAACTATGGCTACACCTTC
TRBJ2-7	few	NA	TRBV20-1	CSARPAKGGFGEQYF	TGCAGTGCTAGACCTGCGAAAGGGGGATTTGGGGAGCAGTACTTC
TRBJ2-4	few	NA	TRBV28	CASRDGQWKNIQYF	TGTGCCAGCAGGGACGGACAGTGGAAAAACATTCAGTACTTC
TRBJ2-4	many	NA	TRBV7-9	CASSPPTTKNIQYF	TGTGCCAGCAGTCCCCCCACCACCAAAAACATTCAGTACTTC
TRBJ1-6	many	TRBD1	TRBV18	CASSSQGYNSPLHF	TGTGCCAGCTCGTCACAGGGGTATAATTCACCCCTCCACTTT
TRBJ2-1	few	TRBD1	TRBV7-9	CASSLPGQGINEQFF	TGTGCCAGCAGCTTACCGGGACAGGGGATAAATGAGCAGTTCTTC
TRBJ2-3	many	NA	TRBV7-2	CASSSPWNWTDTQYF	TGTGCCAGCAGCTCCCCTTGGAACTGGACAGATACGCAGTATTTT
TRBJ2-1	many	NA	TRBV29-1	CSVDPRGIYNEQFF	TGCAGCGTTGACCCGAGGGGCATATACAATGAGCAGTTCTTC
TRBJ2-3	few	NA	TRBV7-9	CASSLNGGMGTDTQYF	TGTGCCAGCAGCTTAAATGGAGGAATGGGCACAGATACGCAGTATTTT
TRBJ1-1	NA	NA	TRBV27	CASSLYAVGGNTEAFF	TGTGCCAGCAGTTTATACGCGGTGGGGGGAAACACTGAAGCTTTCTTT
TRBJ2-1	many	NA	TRBV3-1	CASSQGPTEQFF	TGTGCCAGCAGCCAGGGGCCCACCGAGCAGTTCTTC
TRBJ2-5	NA	NA	TRBV27	CASSLTGSIAETQYF	TGTGCCAGCAGTTTAACAGGGTCGATCGCAGAGACCCAGTACTTC